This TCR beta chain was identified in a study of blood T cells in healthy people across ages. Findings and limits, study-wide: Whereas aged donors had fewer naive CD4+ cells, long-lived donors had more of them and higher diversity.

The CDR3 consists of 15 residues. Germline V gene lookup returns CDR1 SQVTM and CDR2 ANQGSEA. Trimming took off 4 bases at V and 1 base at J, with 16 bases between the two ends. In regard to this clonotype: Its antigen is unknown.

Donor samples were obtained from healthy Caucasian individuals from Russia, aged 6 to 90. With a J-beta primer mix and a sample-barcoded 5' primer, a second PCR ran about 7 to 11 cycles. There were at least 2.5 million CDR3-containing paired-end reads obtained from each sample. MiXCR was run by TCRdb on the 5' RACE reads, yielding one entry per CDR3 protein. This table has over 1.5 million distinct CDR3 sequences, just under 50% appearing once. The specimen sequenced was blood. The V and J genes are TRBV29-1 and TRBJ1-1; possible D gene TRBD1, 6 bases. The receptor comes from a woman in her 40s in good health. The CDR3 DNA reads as TGCAGCGTTGTAGTGTTGGGGGGCGAGAACACTGAAGCTTTCTTT. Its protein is CSVVVLGGENTEAFF.